This TCR beta chain was retrieved from a study of T cell responses to AZD1222 COVID-19 vaccine. General observations from the study: Vaccine-associated CD4 TCRs spanned spike, dominant at 160-218 and 743-854. White British ancestry dominated among donors, who included more females, and clonal diversity was possibly underestimated.

Assay: immunoSEQ multiplex PCR; the TCRdb copy retains only in-frame clones and omits some. Seen here are tens of thousands of clones, around 90% observed once, and the top ten hold roughly 12%. The V end was cut by 2 bases, the J end by 2 bases, with 7 bases between. This CDR3 is built from 14 residues. Germline V lookup: CDR1 KGHSH, CDR2 LQKENI. Pooled together were second doses at about 4 or about 12 weeks. Details on this clone: Its target is unknown.

V and J are TRBV18 and TRBJ1-3; no firm D call. This sequence was found in an adult who received the AZD1222 COVID-19 vaccine. This specimen consisted of peripheral blood, obtained 28 days after the second AZD1222 dose. Written as DNA, the CDR3 is TGTGCCAGCTCACCAGAGGGAACTGGAAACACCATATATTTT. This translates into CASSPEGTGNTIYF.